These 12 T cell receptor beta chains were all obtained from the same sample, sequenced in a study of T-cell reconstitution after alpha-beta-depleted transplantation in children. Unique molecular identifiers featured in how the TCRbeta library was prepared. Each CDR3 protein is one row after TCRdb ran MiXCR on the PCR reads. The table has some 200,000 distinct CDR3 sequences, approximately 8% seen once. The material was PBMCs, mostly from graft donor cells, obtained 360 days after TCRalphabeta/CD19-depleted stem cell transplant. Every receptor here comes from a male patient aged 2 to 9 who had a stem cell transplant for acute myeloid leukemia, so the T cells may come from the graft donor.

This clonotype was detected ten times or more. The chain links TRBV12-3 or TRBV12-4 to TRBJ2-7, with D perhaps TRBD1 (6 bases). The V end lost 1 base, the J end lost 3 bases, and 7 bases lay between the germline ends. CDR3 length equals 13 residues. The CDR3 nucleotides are TGTGCCAGCAGTTTAGAACAGGGCTACGAGCAGTACTTC. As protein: CASSLEQGYEQYF.

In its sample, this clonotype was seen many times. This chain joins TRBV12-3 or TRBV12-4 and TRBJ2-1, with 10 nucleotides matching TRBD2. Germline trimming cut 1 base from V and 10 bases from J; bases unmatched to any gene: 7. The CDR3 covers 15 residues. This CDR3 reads CASSLGAGGPGEQFF. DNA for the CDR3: TGTGCCAGCAGTTTAGGAGCGGGGGGGCCAGGCGAGCAGTTCTTC.

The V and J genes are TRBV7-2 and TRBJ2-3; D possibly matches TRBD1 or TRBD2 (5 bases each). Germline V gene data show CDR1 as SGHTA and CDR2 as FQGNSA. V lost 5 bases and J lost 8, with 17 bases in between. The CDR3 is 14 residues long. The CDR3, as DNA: TGTGCCAGCAGCCCCGGGACCGACTGGGGTACGCAGTATTTT. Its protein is CASSPGTDWGTQYF.

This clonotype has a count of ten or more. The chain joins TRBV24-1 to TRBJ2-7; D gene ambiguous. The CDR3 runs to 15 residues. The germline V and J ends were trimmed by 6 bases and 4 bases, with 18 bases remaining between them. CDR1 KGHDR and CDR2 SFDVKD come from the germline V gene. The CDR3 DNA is TGTGCCACCAGTCACCGACACAAACCTCCTTACGAGCAGTACTTC. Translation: CATSHRHKPPYEQYF.

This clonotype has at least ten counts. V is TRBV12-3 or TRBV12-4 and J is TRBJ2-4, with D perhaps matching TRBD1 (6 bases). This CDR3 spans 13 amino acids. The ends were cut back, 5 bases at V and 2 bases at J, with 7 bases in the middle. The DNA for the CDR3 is TGTGCCAGCAGTGACAGGTCCAAAAACATTCAGTACTTC. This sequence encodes CASSDRSKNIQYF.

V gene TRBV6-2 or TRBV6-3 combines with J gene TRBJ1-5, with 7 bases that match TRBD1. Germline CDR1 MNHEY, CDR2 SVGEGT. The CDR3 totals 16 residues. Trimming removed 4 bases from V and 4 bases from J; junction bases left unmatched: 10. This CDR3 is CASSFRGAGMNQPQHF. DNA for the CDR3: TGTGCCAGCAGTTTCAGGGGGGCCGGAATGAATCAGCCCCAGCATTTT.

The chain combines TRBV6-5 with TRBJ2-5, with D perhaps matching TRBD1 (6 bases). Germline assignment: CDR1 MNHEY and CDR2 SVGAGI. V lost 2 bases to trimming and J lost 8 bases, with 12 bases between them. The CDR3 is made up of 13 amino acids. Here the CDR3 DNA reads TGTGCCAGCAGTTACGATCGCAGGGGTACCCAGTACTTC. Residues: CASSYDRRGTQYF.

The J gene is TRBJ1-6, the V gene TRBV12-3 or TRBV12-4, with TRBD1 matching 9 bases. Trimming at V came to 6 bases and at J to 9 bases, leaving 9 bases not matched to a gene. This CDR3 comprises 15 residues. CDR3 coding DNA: TGTGCCAGCAGCGGACAGGGGATTCTTTCTTCACCCCTCCACTTT. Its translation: CASSGQGILSSPLHF.

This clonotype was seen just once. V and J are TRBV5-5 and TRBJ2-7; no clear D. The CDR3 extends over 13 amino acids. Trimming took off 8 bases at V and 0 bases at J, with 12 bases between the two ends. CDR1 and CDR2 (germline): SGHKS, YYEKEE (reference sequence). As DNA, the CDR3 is TGTGCCAGGGGCCAGGCCTTCTCCTACGAGCAGTACTTC. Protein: CARGQAFSYEQYF.

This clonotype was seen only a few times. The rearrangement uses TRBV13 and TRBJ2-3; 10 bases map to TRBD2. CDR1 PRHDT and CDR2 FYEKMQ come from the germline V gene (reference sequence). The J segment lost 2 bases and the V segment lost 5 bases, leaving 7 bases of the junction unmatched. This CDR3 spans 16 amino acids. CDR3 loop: CASSTRTSGNTDTQYF. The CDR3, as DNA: TGTGCCAGCAGCACCCGGACTAGCGGAAACACAGATACGCAGTATTTT.

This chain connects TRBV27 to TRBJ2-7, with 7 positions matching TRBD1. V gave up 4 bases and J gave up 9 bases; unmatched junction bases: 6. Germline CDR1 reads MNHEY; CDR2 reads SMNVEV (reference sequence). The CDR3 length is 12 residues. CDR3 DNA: TGTGCCAGCAGTTGGGGACAGATGTGGCAGTACTTC. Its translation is CASSWGQMWQYF.

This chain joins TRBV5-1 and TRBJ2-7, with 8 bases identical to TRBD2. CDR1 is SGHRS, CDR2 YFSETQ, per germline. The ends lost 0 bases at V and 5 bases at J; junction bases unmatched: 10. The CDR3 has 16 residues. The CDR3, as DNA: TGCGCCAGCAGCTTGGGACGGAGCGGGAGTGTGAACGAGCAGTACTTC. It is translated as CASSLGRSGSVNEQYF.